This TCR beta chain derives from a study of T cell responses to AZD1222 COVID-19 vaccine. As for this clone: The antigen remains undetermined.

This CDR3 comprises 18 residues. Germline CDR1 MGHRA, CDR2 YSYEKL. V gave up 4 bases and J gave up 4 bases, with 23 bases separating them. Some clones are missing from TCRdb's copy, which holds only in-frame ones; the method was immunoSEQ multiplex PCR. The profile shows tens of thousands of clones, roughly 89% of them singletons. Study conclusions and caveats: Donors in the cohort were predominantly white British and more often female, and clonal diversity was possibly underestimated. Once two AZD1222 doses were given, Spike-specific TCR breadth and depth went up. Unmutated regions of variants are reportedly targeted by nearly half of spike-specific TCRs.

The source material was peripheral blood, sampled on day 0 of AZD1222 vaccination. The TCR comes from an adult in good health. V is TRBV4-1 and J is TRBJ1-5, with D unresolved. CDR3 coding DNA: TGCGCCAGCAGCCGCGAGTGGGGAGGGAGTTTTAGTAATCAGCCCCAGCATTTT. Amino acid sequence: CASSREWGGSFSNQPQHF.